This TCR beta chain stems from a study of OX40 agonist ivuxolimab in advanced cancers. Profiling relied on immunoSEQ multiplex PCR, and the TCRdb table lists in-frame clones only, not all of them. The sample contains about 80,000 clones, roughly 84% of which appear only once. The CDR3 is 15 amino acids. In germline, CDR1 is SGHRS, CDR2 YFSETQ. V was pared by 6 bases and J by 0 bases, with 10 bases between. The V and J genes are TRBV5-1 and TRBJ2-6, with a tentative D call TRBD2 (6 bases). The TCR was taken from an adult with an advanced solid tumor such as melanoma, head and neck, liver or kidney cancer. The starting material was CD4+ or CD8+ T cells sorted from blood, obtained in a trial of the OX40 agonist ivuxolimab. The CDR3 DNA follows: TGCGCCAGCACGTTCGGGGGCTCTGGGGCCAACGTCCTGACTTTC. Amino acid sequence: CASTFGGSGANVLTF.